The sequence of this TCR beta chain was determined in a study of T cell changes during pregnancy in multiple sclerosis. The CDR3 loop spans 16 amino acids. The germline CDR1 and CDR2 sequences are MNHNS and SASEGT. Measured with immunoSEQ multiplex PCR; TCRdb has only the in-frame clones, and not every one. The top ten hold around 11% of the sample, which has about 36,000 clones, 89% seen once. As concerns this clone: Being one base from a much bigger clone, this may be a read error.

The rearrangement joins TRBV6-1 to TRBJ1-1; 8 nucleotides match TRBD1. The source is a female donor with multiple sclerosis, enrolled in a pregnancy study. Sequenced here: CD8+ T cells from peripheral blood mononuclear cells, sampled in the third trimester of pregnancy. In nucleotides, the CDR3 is TGTGTCAGCAGTGAACCAGCAGGGGGCAGGGCCACTGAAGCTTTCTTT. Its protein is CVSSEPAGGRATEAFF.